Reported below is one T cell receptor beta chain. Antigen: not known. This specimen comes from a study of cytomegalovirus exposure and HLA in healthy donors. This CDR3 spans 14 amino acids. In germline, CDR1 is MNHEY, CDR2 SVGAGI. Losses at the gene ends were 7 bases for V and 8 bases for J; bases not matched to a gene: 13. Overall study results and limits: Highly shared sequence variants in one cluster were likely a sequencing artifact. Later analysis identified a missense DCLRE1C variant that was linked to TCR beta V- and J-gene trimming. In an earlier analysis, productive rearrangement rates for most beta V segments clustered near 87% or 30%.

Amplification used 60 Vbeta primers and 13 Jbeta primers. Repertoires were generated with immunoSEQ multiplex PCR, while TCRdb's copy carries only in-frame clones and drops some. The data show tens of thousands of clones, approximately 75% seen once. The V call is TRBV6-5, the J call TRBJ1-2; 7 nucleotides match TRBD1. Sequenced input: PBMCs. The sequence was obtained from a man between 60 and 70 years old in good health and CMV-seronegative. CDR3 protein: CASTPADRARGYTF. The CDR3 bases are TGTGCCAGCACTCCGGCCGACAGGGCGAGAGGCTACACCTTC.